One and the same sample provided the 23 T cell receptor beta chains below, sequenced in a study of CD8 T cells in Susac syndrome. Reverse transcription of about 0.45 to 1 ug RNA was carried out with random hexamers. TCRdb analysed the immunoSEQ multiplex PCR reads with MiXCR anew, one entry per CDR3 protein. The sample has some 190,000 distinct CDR3 sequences; approximately 93% are singletons. Sequencing was carried out using CD4+ T cells from PBMCs. All receptors come from a human donor in good health.

V and J are TRBV2 and TRBJ1-1, with unresolved D. This CDR3 comprises 15 residues. The germline V and J ends were trimmed by 3 bases and 1 base, with 12 bases remaining between them. Germline V gene sequence: CDR1 SNHLY, CDR2 FYNNEI. CDR3 bases: TGTGCCAGCAGTGAGGGCCGCGCCCGGAACACTGAAGCTTTCTTT. Translated, it gives CASSEGRARNTEAFF.

The CDR3 is CASSQQMALQFF. The DNA of the CDR3 is TGTGCCAGCAGCCAGCAGATGGCTTTGCAGTTCTTC. The rearrangement uses TRBV7-3 and TRBJ2-1; D not certain. This CDR3 region has 12 residues. CDR1 SGHTA and CDR2 FQGTGA come from the germline V gene. V was pared by 5 bases and J by 12 bases, with 14 bases between.

This clonotype has only one observation. This chain uses TRBV19 with TRBJ1-2; 8 bases are a match to TRBD1. In germline, CDR1 is LNHDA, CDR2 SQIVND (reference sequence). The ends lost 2 bases at V and 4 bases at J; junction bases unmatched: 6. This CDR3 is built from 15 residues. The CDR3 nucleotides are TGTGCCAGTAGTATAATTCAGGGGGCCGCCTATGGCTACACCTTC. It specifies CASSIIQGAAYGYTF. Full variable domain (outside the CDR3, taken from reference TRBV19 and TRBJ1-2): DGGITQSPKYLFRKEGQNVTLSCEQNLNHDAMYWYRQDPGQGLRLIYYSQIVNDFQKGDIAEGYSVSREKKESFPLTVTSAQKNPTAFYLCASSIIQGAAYGYTFGSGTRLTVV.

For this clonotype: The junction departs from the called germline gene at one end, perhaps through a read error. The chain joins TRBV6-2 or TRBV6-3 to TRBJ2-1; 8 bases agree with TRBD1. CDR1 is MNHEY and CDR2 is SVGEGT in the germline V gene. The length of the CDR3 is 15 residues. The CDR3: CASSHSRGQAGEQFF. CDR3 nucleotides: TGTGCCAGCAGTCACTCAAGGGGACAGGCGGGGGAGCAGTTCTTC.

The chain recombines TRBV6-1 with TRBJ2-7; no firm D call. Trimming took off 5 bases at V and 3 bases at J, with 5 bases between the two ends. There are 11 residues in the CDR3. CDR1 is MNHNS, CDR2 SASEGT, per germline. CDR3 nucleotide sequence: TGTGCCAGCAGTTTGGTCTACGAGCAGTACTTC. It codes for CASSLVYEQYF.

The chain links TRBV20-1 to TRBJ1-5; 8 bases agree with TRBD1. Germline V CDR1 and CDR2: DFQATT, SNEGSKA (reference sequence). The CDR3 covers 13 residues. This CDR3 is CSVRQGTDQPQHF. The CDR3 DNA is TGCAGCGTCAGACAGGGGACCGATCAGCCCCAGCATTTT.

The V call is TRBV6-1, the J call TRBJ1-1; the D gene is possibly TRBD1 (5 bases). The CDR3 contains 13 residues. Germline CDR1 and CDR2: MNHNS and SASEGT. Trimming left V 7 bases short and J 3 bases short, with 12 bases between. CDR3 amino acids: CASTRDADTEAFF. In nucleotides, the CDR3 is TGTGCCAGCACTAGGGACGCGGACACTGAAGCTTTCTTT.

This chain joins TRBV28 and TRBJ2-5; TRBD1 is a possible D gene (6 bases). Germline lookup yields CDR1 MDHEN and CDR2 SYDVKM. The V end lost 6 bases, the J end lost 1 base, and 9 bases lay between the germline ends. CDR3 length: 13 amino acids. This CDR3 is CASRQGTQETQYF. CDR3 coding DNA: TGTGCCAGCAGACAGGGTACCCAAGAGACCCAGTACTTC.

This chain uses TRBV20-1 with TRBJ2-5; 9 bases are a match to TRBD2. The CDR3 has 14 amino acids. The V gene end was trimmed by 4 bases and the J gene end by 3 bases; junction bases not matched to a gene: 6. CDR1 is DFQATT, CDR2 SNEGSKA, per germline (reference sequence). Here the CDR3 DNA reads TGCAGTGCTATTGCGGGGGGGCTAAAAGAGACCCAGTACTTC. Translating it yields CSAIAGGLKETQYF.

The chain employs TRBV28 and TRBJ2-7, with no clear D. With 5 bases removed from V and 2 bases from J, the gap between germline ends came to 16 bases. The CDR3 extends over 15 amino acids. The germline gives CDR1 MDHEN, CDR2 SYDVKM. Here the CDR3 reads CASSRTGLKPYEQYV. As DNA, the CDR3 is TGTGCCAGCAGTCGGACCGGCCTAAAGCCCTACGAGCAGTACGTC.

The V call is TRBV25-1, the J call TRBJ1-6; maybe TRBD1 (6 bases). Germline V lookup: CDR1 MGHDK, CDR2 SYGVNS. The CDR3 has 14 amino acids. Trimming shortened V by 6 bases and J by 7 bases, and 13 bases separated the two germline ends. This CDR3 is CASRMGGENSPLHF. The CDR3 DNA is TGTGCCAGCAGGATGGGGGGCGAGAATTCACCCCTCCACTTT.

This clonotype was recorded once. The chain recombines TRBV7-2 with TRBJ1-6; D unresolved. The CDR3 is 14 amino acids. CDR1 is SGHTA and CDR2 is FQGNSA in the germline V gene. Trimming left V 7 bases short and J 5 bases short, with 12 bases between. The CDR3 loop is CASNLGVDNSPLHF. In nucleotides, the CDR3 is TGTGCCAGCAACCTCGGGGTTGATAATTCACCCCTCCACTTT.

V is TRBV3-1 and J is TRBJ2-7, with D tentatively TRBD2 (6 bases). The CDR3 runs 12 residues. Trimming took off 6 bases at V and 6 bases at J, with 12 bases between the two ends. CDR1 and CDR2 from the germline V gene are LGHDT and YNNKEL (reference sequence). The CDR3 here is CASRGRLSEQYF. The CDR3 bases are TGTGCCAGCAGAGGGAGGCTTTCCGAGCAGTACTTC.

This clonotype was counted only a few times. Written as DNA, the CDR3 is TGTGCCAGCAGCGTAGCCAAGACGTTGACCGGGGAGCTGTTTTTT. This translates into CASSVAKTLTGELFF. This sequence joins TRBV9 and TRBJ2-2; no clear D. Per germline, CDR1 SGDLS and CDR2 YYNGEE. This CDR3 has 15 amino acids. V was pared by 0 bases and J by 5 bases, with 11 bases between.

V is TRBV3-1 and J is TRBJ2-4; no reliable D call. CDR3 length: 12 residues. V was cut by 4 bases and J by 8 bases, with 9 bases left in between. Germline V gene sequence: CDR1 LGHDT, CDR2 YNNKEL (reference sequence). CDR3 loop: CASSPSIDIQYF. CDR3 sequence (DNA): TGTGCCAGCAGCCCCAGTATTGACATTCAGTACTTC.

The genes are TRBV5-5 and TRBJ1-1, with 9 bases identical to TRBD1. J was trimmed by 5 bases and V by 0 bases; bases with no gene match: 11. Looked up from germline, CDR1 is SGHKS and CDR2 is YYEKEE (reference sequence). The length of the CDR3 is 17 residues. CDR3 residues: CASSLGSTGGLGTEAFF. The CDR3 DNA is TGTGCCAGCAGCTTGGGATCAACAGGGGGCCTTGGGACTGAAGCTTTCTTT.

This clonotype was observed once. This chain uses TRBV12-3 or TRBV12-4 with TRBJ2-7, with 8 bases matching TRBD1. V lost 8 bases to trimming and J lost 4 bases; unmatched junction nucleotides: 10. The CDR3 spans 14 residues. The CDR3 loop is CASGWDRPVYEQYF. CDR3 in DNA: TGTGCCAGCGGCTGGGACAGGCCCGTATACGAGCAGTACTTC.

The chain is built from TRBV3-1 and TRBJ2-3; D gene unclear. CDR1 is LGHDT and CDR2 is YNNKEL in the germline V gene (reference sequence). This CDR3 is built from 14 residues. Between the trimmed V and J ends, which lost 1 base and 8 bases, there was a span of 13 bases. The CDR3 loop is CASSQVLGLGTQYF. The CDR3 DNA reads TGTGCCAGCAGCCAAGTACTGGGATTAGGTACGCAGTATTTT.

The chain employs TRBV6-2 or TRBV6-3 and TRBJ2-5; 9 bases are shared with TRBD2. The junction had 5 bases not matched to a gene; V was cut back by 5 bases and J by 1 base. The germline gives CDR1 MNHEY, CDR2 SVGEGT. The CDR3 runs 15 residues. CDR3 region: CASSLLAGIQETQYF. DNA of the CDR3: TGTGCCAGCAGTCTACTAGCGGGTATCCAAGAGACCCAGTACTTC.

The chain uses TRBV6-5 and TRBJ2-5; a possible D gene is TRBD1 (6 bases). V was shortened by 0 bases and J by 4 bases, with 9 bases between the two germline ends. The CDR3 covers 14 residues. Germline CDR1 reads MNHEY; CDR2 reads SVGAGI. The CDR3 nucleotides read TGTGCCAGCAGTTACTCATCAGGGGCAGAGACCCAGTACTTC. Its translation: CASSYSSGAETQYF.

The rearrangement uses TRBV19 and TRBJ2-5; 7 bases line up with TRBD2. The CDR3 covers 14 residues. From germline, CDR1 is LNHDA and CDR2 SQIVND (reference sequence). The trim removed 3 bases at V and 5 bases at J, leaving 6 bases unmatched. In nucleotides, the CDR3 is TGTGCCAGTAGTATGACGGGGGGTGGGGAGACCCAGTACTTC. Amino acids: CASSMTGGGETQYF.

The gene calls are TRBV5-1 and TRBJ2-2; D call uncertain. The CDR3 sequence is 14 residues long. Germline loops: CDR1 SGHRS, CDR2 YFSETQ. V was cut by 0 bases and J by 6 bases, with 9 bases left in between. The CDR3 is CASSLVATPGELFF. The CDR3 coding sequence is TGCGCCAGCAGCTTGGTGGCCACACCCGGGGAGCTGTTTTTT. The variable domain in full, with the rest retrieved from reference TRBV5-1 and TRBJ2-2, is KAGVTQTPRYLIKTRGQQVTLSCSPISGHRSVSWYQQTPGQGLQFLFEYFSETQRNKGNFPGRFSGRQFSNSRSEMNVSTLELGDSALYLCASSLVATPGELFFGEGSRLTVL.

This chain connects TRBV19 to TRBJ1-2; D unresolved. The CDR3 covers 14 residues. Germline V gives CDR1 LNHDA, CDR2 SQIVND (reference sequence). The V end was cut by 5 bases, the J end by 3 bases, with 13 bases between. Here the CDR3 DNA reads TGTGCCAGTAGTCTAGGGTTGATCGACTATGGCTACACCTTC. Its translation: CASSLGLIDYGYTF.